The rows below give T cell receptor beta chains drawn from one sample of a study of tumor-infiltrating lymphocytes in primary liver carcinoma. TCRdb processed the multiplex PCR reads anew with MiXCR; each CDR3 protein has one entry. The table has some 190,000 distinct CDR3 sequences, 50% to 75% seen once. Sequencing was done on a sample of peripheral blood. The receptors originated from a middle-aged man with primary liver carcinoma and hepatitis B virus infection. CDR3s include the opening cysteine and the closing phenylalanine or tryptophan. Fields, in order: clone size, D gene, V gene, J gene, CDR3 DNA, CDR3 protein. The D gene is left open where the match is weak. Clone size is shown for a subset of rows, as once, few, many or a class of expanded clone.

clone size: few
D gene: TRBD1
V gene: TRBV6-5
J gene: TRBJ1-2
CDR3 DNA: TGTGCCAGCAGTTATTTGGGGGCAGGGGGCAGTGTTTACGGCTACACCTTC
CDR3 protein: CASSYLGAGGSVYGYTF

clone size: .
D gene: TRBD2
V gene: TRBV28
J gene: TRBJ2-7
CDR3 DNA: TGTACCAGCAGTCGGCTAGCGGGAGCCGACGAGCAGTACTTC
CDR3 protein: CTSSRLAGADEQYF

clone size: .
D gene: TRBD1
V gene: TRBV29-1
J gene: TRBJ2-3
CDR3 DNA: TGCAGCGTTCATGACAGGGGGCACACAGATATGCAGTATTTT
CDR3 protein: CSVHDRGHTDMQYF

clone size: few
D gene: TRBD2
V gene: TRBV12-3/TRBV12-4
J gene: TRBJ2-2
CDR3 DNA: TGTGCCAGCAGGCCAGCGGGAGAGGTTTCCGGGGAGCTGTTTTTT
CDR3 protein: CASRPAGEVSGELFF

clone size: .
D gene: .
V gene: TRBV11-2
J gene: TRBJ2-1
CDR3 DNA: TGTGCCAGCAGCTTAGAGGGCTTGATGGAGGGTAATGAGCAGTTATTC
CDR3 protein: CASSLEGLMEGNEQLF

clone size: .
D gene: .
V gene: TRBV29-1
J gene: TRBJ1-5
CDR3 DNA: TGCAGCGTTGGTAGCAACCAGCCCCAGCATTTT
CDR3 protein: CSVGSNQPQHF

clone size: .
D gene: TRBD1
V gene: TRBV6-6
J gene: TRBJ2-5
CDR3 DNA: TGTGCCAGCACCCCTGGGGCAGGGGGAGAGACCCAGTACTTC
CDR3 protein: CASTPGAGGETQYF

clone size: .
D gene: .
V gene: TRBV5-1
J gene: TRBJ2-1
CDR3 DNA: TGCGCCAGCAGCTTGGCCTACGGCAGCCCCTACAATGAGCAGTTCTTC
CDR3 protein: CASSLAYGSPYNEQFF

clone size: .
D gene: .
V gene: TRBV11-3
J gene: TRBJ2-7
CDR3 DNA: TGTGCCAGCAGCTTTTCTTCAGGCTACGAGCAGTACTTC
CDR3 protein: CASSFSSGYEQYF

clone size: few
D gene: .
V gene: TRBV4-1
J gene: TRBJ2-7
CDR3 DNA: TGCGCCAGCAGCCATTTACAGGGCCACGAGCAGTACTTC
CDR3 protein: CASSHLQGHEQYF

clone size: .
D gene: TRBD2
V gene: TRBV7-8
J gene: TRBJ2-7
CDR3 DNA: TGTGCCAGCAGCTTAGCGAGCCTAGCGGGACGGTACGAGCAGTACTTC
CDR3 protein: CASSLASLAGRYEQYF

clone size: few
D gene: .
V gene: TRBV28
J gene: TRBJ2-4
CDR3 DNA: TGTGCCAGCAGTTCGAAACAGGGTTACGCCAAAAACATTCAGTACTTC
CDR3 protein: CASSSKQGYAKNIQYF

clone size: once
D gene: TRBD2
V gene: TRBV29-1
J gene: TRBJ2-5
CDR3 DNA: TGCAGCGTTGGGGTAGCGGGGAACCAAGAGGCCCAGTACTTC
CDR3 protein: CSVGVAGNQEAQYF

clone size: .
D gene: .
V gene: TRBV29-1
J gene: TRBJ1-5
CDR3 DNA: TGCAGCGTTGGGCGGGACCGCTGGAGCACAGATACGCAGCATTTT
CDR3 protein: CSVGRDRWSTDTQHF

clone size: .
D gene: TRBD2
V gene: TRBV11-2
J gene: TRBJ2-1
CDR3 DNA: TGTGCCAGCAGATTAGCGGGAGGGCCTAAGGGGGAGCAGTTCTTC
CDR3 protein: CASRLAGGPKGEQFF

clone size: .
D gene: TRBD1
V gene: TRBV11-3
J gene: TRBJ2-2
CDR3 DNA: TGTGCCAGCAGCCCCCGCACGAACACAGGGGAGCCGTTTTTT
CDR3 protein: CASSPRTNTGEPFF

clone size: .
D gene: .
V gene: TRBV7-3
J gene: TRBJ2-3
CDR3 DNA: TGTGCCAGCAGTCCTAACCAGTGGGAGTTACGGGCGGATACGCAGTATTTT
CDR3 protein: CASSPNQWELRADTQYF

clone size: .
D gene: .
V gene: TRBV6-2/TRBV6-3
J gene: TRBJ2-7
CDR3 DNA: TGTACCAGCAGAGACACAGTCTCCGAGCAGTACTTC
CDR3 protein: CTSRDTVSEQYF

clone size: .
D gene: .
V gene: TRBV11-2
J gene: TRBJ2-3
CDR3 DNA: TGTGCCAGCAGCCCATTAGCGGTCAGCACAGATACGCAGTATTTT
CDR3 protein: CASSPLAVSTDTQYF

clone size: few
D gene: .
V gene: TRBV5-4
J gene: TRBJ2-3
CDR3 DNA: TGTGCCAGCAGCTTGCAGGGAATGGCAGATACGCAGTATTTT
CDR3 protein: CASSLQGMADTQYF

clone size: .
D gene: TRBD1
V gene: TRBV29-1
J gene: TRBJ1-1
CDR3 DNA: TGCAGCGTTGTGAGACAGGGCGATAACACTGGAGCTTTCTTT
CDR3 protein: CSVVRQGDNTGAFF

clone size: .
D gene: .
V gene: TRBV29-1
J gene: TRBJ2-3
CDR3 DNA: TGCAGCGTTGAACGGCCAGGGAGTGTCACAGATACGCAGTATTTT
CDR3 protein: CSVERPGSVTDTQYF

clone size: few
D gene: TRBD2
V gene: TRBV5-6
J gene: TRBJ2-3
CDR3 DNA: TGTGCCAGCAGCCGACTAGCGGGAGGTAAAGATACGCAGTATTTT
CDR3 protein: CASSRLAGGKDTQYF

clone size: few
D gene: TRBD1
V gene: TRBV7-9
J gene: TRBJ2-5
CDR3 DNA: TGTGCCAGCAGCTCAGGGGGCAGGGAGACCCAGTACTTC
CDR3 protein: CASSSGGRETQYF

clone size: .
D gene: TRBD1
V gene: TRBV11-2
J gene: TRBJ2-1
CDR3 DNA: TGTGCAAGCAGCTTAGGGGGACAGTCAATTGGTCGGTACAATGAGCAGTTCTTC
CDR3 protein: CASSLGGQSIGRYNEQFF

clone size: few
D gene: TRBD2
V gene: TRBV29-1
J gene: TRBJ2-6
CDR3 DNA: TGCAGCGTTTCGGGGGGGGACTTAACCAACGTCCTGACTTTC
CDR3 protein: CSVSGGDLTNVLTF

clone size: .
D gene: TRBD1
V gene: TRBV6-5
J gene: TRBJ2-7
CDR3 DNA: TGTGCCAGCAGTTACGACAGGGGAGACTACGAGCAGTACTTC
CDR3 protein: CASSYDRGDYEQYF

clone size: .
D gene: .
V gene: TRBV11-2
J gene: TRBJ2-3
CDR3 DNA: TGTGCCAGCAGCCTAATAAGGGCCACAGATACGCAGTATTTT
CDR3 protein: CASSLIRATDTQYF